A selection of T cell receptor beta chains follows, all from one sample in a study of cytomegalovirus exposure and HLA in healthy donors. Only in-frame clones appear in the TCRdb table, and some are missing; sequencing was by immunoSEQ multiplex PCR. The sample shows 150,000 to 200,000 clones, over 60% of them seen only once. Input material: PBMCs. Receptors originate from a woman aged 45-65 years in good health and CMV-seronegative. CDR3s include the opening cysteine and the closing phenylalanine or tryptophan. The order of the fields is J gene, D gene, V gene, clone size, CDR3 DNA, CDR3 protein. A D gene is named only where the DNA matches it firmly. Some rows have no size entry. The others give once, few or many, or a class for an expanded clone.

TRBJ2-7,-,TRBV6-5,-,TGTGCCAGCAGTCCCGGGAGCTCCTACGAGCAGTACTTC,CASSPGSSYEQYF
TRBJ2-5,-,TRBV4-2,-,TGTGCCAGCAGCCAGGACTCAGGGGGGCAGGAGCAGTACTTC,CASSQDSGGQEQYF
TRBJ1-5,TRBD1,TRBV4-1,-,TGCGCCAGCAGCCAAGATATTCGGGACAGGGGGCGCGGAGGGCAGCCCCAGCATTTT,CASSQDIRDRGRGGQPQHF
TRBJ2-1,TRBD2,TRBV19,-,TGTGCCAGTACCGCCGGTAGCGGGCACGACAATGAGCAGTTCTTC,CASTAGSGHDNEQFF
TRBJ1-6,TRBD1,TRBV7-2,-,TGTGCCAGCGGACGACAGGGCGATTCACCCCTCCACTTT,CASGRQGDSPLHF
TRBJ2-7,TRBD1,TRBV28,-,TGTGCCAGCAACCCGGGACAGGGGTCCCACGAGCAGTACTTC,CASNPGQGSHEQYF
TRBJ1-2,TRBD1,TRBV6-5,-,TGTGCCAGCAGTGGGACAGCTATCTATGGCTACACCTTC,CASSGTAIYGYTF
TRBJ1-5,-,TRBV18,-,TGTGCCAGCTCACCAGGCCAGGGGAATCAGCCCCAGCATTTT,CASSPGQGNQPQHF
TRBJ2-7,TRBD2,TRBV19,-,TGTGCCAGTAGTATTTACGGGACTAGCGGAGGCGAGCAGTACTTC,CASSIYGTSGGEQYF
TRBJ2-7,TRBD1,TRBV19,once,TGTGCCAGTAGTAGAGGACAGGGCTCCTACGAGCAGTACTTC,CASSRGQGSYEQYF
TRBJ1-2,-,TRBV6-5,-,TGTGCCAGCAGTTACTCAAGAGGTTTGGATGGCTACACCTTC,CASSYSRGLDGYTF
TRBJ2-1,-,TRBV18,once,TGTGCCAGCTCACCCCAACCCGCGGGCGTTGGCAATGAGCAGTTCTTC,CASSPQPAGVGNEQFF
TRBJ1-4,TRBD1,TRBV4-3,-,TGCGCCAGCAGCCAAGGGACAGGGTCGAATGAAAAACTGTTTTTT,CASSQGTGSNEKLFF
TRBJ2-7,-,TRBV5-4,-,TGTGCCAGCAGCACTGGCGTAGCGGACACCTACGAGCAGTACTTC,CASSTGVADTYEQYF
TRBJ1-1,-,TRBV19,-,TGTGCCAGTAGTTTGGGCGGGGAGGGCACTGAAGCTTTCTTT,CASSLGGEGTEAFF
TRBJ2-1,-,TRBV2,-,TGTGCCAACCGGCGGGGCGGTTCCTACAATGAGCAGTTCTTC,CANRRGGSYNEQFF
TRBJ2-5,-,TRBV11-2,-,TGTGCCAGCAGCTTACAGGGCAGGGAGACCCAGTACTTC,CASSLQGRETQYF
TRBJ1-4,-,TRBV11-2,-,TGTGCCAGCAGCCCGTCCGGGAATGAAAAACTGTTTTTT,CASSPSGNEKLFF
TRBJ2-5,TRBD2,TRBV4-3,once,TGCGCCAGCAGCCAAGAGTTTGCGGGGAGGGGAGAGACCCAGTACTTC,CASSQEFAGRGETQYF
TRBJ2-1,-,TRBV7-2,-,TGTGCCAGCAGCTCATTTCTAGCGCCGGGCTACAATGAGCAGTTCTTC,CASSSFLAPGYNEQFF
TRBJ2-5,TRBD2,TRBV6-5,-,TGTGCCAGCAGCCTGGGGGGGTCCGCAGAGACCCAGTACTTC,CASSLGGSAETQYF
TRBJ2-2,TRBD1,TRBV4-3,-,TGCGCCAGCAGCCAACTTCGTCCGATGGGACAGGGGGCGGTTGGGGACACCGGGGAGCTGTTTTTT,CASSQLRPMGQGAVGDTGELFF
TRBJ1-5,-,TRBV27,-,TGTGCCAGCAGTTTACCGGACAGTTGTGGCAATCAGCCCCAGCATTTT,CASSLPDSCGNQPQHF
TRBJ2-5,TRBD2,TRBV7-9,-,TGTTCCAGCAGCCCATATCTAGCGGGGGTTGCGGAGACCCAGTACTTC,CSSSPYLAGVAETQYF
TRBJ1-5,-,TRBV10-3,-,TGTGCCATCAGTGGGGGGGGGCGAAATCAGCCCCAGCATTTT,CAISGGGRNQPQHF
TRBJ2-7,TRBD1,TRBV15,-,TGTGCCACCAGCAGAGATAGCGGACAGGGGTCCTACGAGCAGTACTTC,CATSRDSGQGSYEQYF
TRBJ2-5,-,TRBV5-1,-,TGCGCCAGCAGCTCTACAGGGCCCATCCAAGAGACCCAGTACTTC,CASSSTGPIQETQYF
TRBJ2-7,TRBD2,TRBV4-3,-,TGCGCCAGCAGCCAAGGACTAGCGGATTACGAGCAGTACTTC,CASSQGLADYEQYF